These 9 T cell receptor beta chains were sequenced from one sample in a study of blood T cells in healthy people across ages. Primers used in a second PCR of about 7 to 12 cycles were a sample-barcoded 5' primer and a J-beta primer mix. A single record per CDR3 protein comes from TCRdb applying MiXCR to the 5' RACE reads. Counted here are approximately 2,000,000 distinct CDR3 sequences, about two fifths occurring once; the ten biggest clones make up 20% to 25%. Source material: blood. The source is a human donor in good health.

This clonotype was counted a few times. J is TRBJ1-2 and V is TRBV24-1; D might be TRBD1 (5 bases). The germline V gene has CDR1 KGHDR and CDR2 SFDVKD. Trimming removed 4 bases from V and 1 base from J, with 12 bases in between. There are 15 residues in the CDR3. Here the CDR3 DNA reads TGTGCCACCAGTGACGGGACGGCCTTTAACTATGGCTACACCTTC. Protein product: CATSDGTAFNYGYTF.

This clonotype was counted between two and nine times. J is TRBJ2-7 and V is TRBV7-2, with TRBD2 as a possible D gene (6 bases). Trimming left V 1 base short and J 1 base short, with 14 bases between. This CDR3 contains 16 residues. CDR1 is SGHTA, CDR2 FQGNSA, per germline. DNA for the CDR3: TGTGCCAGCAGCTTAGTGAGTAGCGGTTCGTCCTACGAGCAGTACTTC. This gives the protein CASSLVSSGSSYEQYF.

This clonotype showed up just once. J is TRBJ2-7 and V is TRBV5-1, with 7 bases fitting TRBD1. Germline loops: CDR1 SGHRS, CDR2 YFSETQ. The CDR3 sequence is 14 residues long. Trimming at V came to 7 bases and at J to 3 bases, leaving 10 bases not matched to a gene. This CDR3 reads CASRPNRDSYEQYF. The CDR3 DNA reads as TGCGCCAGCCGGCCAAACCGGGACAGCTACGAGCAGTACTTC. Full variable domain (remainder filled in from reference TRBV5-1 and TRBJ2-7): KAGVTQTPRYLIKTRGQQVTLSCSPISGHRSVSWYQQTPGQGLQFLFEYFSETQRNKGNFPGRFSGRQFSNSRSEMNVSTLELGDSALYLCASRPNRDSYEQYFGPGTRLTVT.

This clonotype has a count of ten or more. The chain links TRBV10-3 to TRBJ2-4; D possibly corresponds to TRBD1 (6 bases). Germline CDR1 is ENHRY and CDR2 is SYGVKD. This CDR3 contains 12 residues. The germline V and J ends were trimmed by 5 bases and 14 bases, with 16 bases remaining between them. The CDR3, as DNA: TGTGCCATCAGTTCACCAACAGGGTCGGAGTACTTC. It codes for CAISSPTGSEYF.

This clonotype showed up many times. The J gene is TRBJ2-4, the V gene TRBV7-3; D possibly uses TRBD1 or TRBD2 (6 bases each). Trimming took 4 bases from V and 6 from J, leaving 16 bases between them. Germline-derived CDR1 and CDR2 are SGHTA and FQGTGA. The CDR3 contains 15 residues. DNA for the CDR3: TGTGCCAGCAGCTCCTTTGGGGGGCAGGGAAACATTCAGTACTTC. Its protein product is CASSSFGGQGNIQYF.

Of note for this clonotype: The junction departs from the called germline gene at one end, perhaps through a read error. This chain uses TRBV6-6 with TRBJ2-1; 11 positions match TRBD1. This CDR3 is 13 amino acids long. Germline CDR1 is MNHNY and CDR2 is SVGAGI (reference sequence). The CDR3 DNA is TGCGCCAGTACACCCGGGACAGGGGGAGAGCAGTTCTTC. Translated: CASTPGTGGEQFF.

This clonotype was seen only a few times. The junction does not match germline at one end; this may be a read error. The gene calls are TRBV2 and TRBJ2-4, with 10 bases fitting TRBD1. Germline lookup yields CDR1 SNHLY and CDR2 FYNNEI. CDR3 length: 16 amino acids. The DNA for the CDR3 is TGTGCCGGCAGTAGAGGAGACAGGGGGCATGGAAACATTCAGTACTTC. Encoded protein: CAGSRGDRGHGNIQYF.

The chain couples TRBV4-3 to TRBJ2-7; D gene ambiguous. V was pared by 1 base and J by 2 bases, with 9 bases between. The CDR3 spans 14 residues. Germline-derived CDR1 and CDR2 are LGHNA and YSLEER. The CDR3 spells CASSQVETPYEQYF. For the CDR3, the DNA is TGCGCCAGCAGCCAAGTTGAGACACCCTACGAGCAGTACTTC.

This clonotype was seen at least ten times. The genes are TRBV7-3 and TRBJ1-1, with no clear D. Trimming cost V 1 base and J 2 bases, with 5 bases left between them. Germline-derived CDR1 and CDR2 are SGHTA and FQGTGA. The CDR3 runs to 13 residues. The CDR3 spells CASSLMENTEAFF. DNA of the CDR3: TGTGCCAGCAGCTTAATGGAAAACACTGAAGCTTTCTTT.